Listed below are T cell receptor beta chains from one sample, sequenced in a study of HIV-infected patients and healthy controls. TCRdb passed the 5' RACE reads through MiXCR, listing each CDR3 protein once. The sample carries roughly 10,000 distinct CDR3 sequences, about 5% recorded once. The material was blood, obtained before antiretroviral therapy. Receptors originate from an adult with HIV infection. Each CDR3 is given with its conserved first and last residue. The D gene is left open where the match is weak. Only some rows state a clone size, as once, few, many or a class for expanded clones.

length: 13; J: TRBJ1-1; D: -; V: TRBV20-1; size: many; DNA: TGCAGTGCTAGGGGGCCCGGGGACACTGAAGCTTTCTTT; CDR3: CSARGPGDTEAFF
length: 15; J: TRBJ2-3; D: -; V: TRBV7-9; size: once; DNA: TGTGTCAGCAGCTTACCCACGTGGGCCGCAGATACGCAGTATTTT; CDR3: CVSSLPTWAADTQYF
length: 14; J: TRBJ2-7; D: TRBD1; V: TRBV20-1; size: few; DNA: TGCAGTGCGGGGACAGGGTACTCTACCTACGAGCAGTACTTC; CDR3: CSAGTGYSTYEQYF
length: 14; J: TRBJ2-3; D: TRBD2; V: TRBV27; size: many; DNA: TGTGCCACCCGACTAGCGGGAGCGACAGATACGCAGTATTTT; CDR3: CATRLAGATDTQYF
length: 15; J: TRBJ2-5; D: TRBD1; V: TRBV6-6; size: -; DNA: TGTGCCAGCAGTTACGCCAGACAGGGGAAAGAGACCCAGTACTTC; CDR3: CASSYARQGKETQYF
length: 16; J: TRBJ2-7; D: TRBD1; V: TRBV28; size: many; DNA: TGTGCCAGCAGTGTAAGCCCGGGACAGCGCTCCTACGAGCAGTACTTC; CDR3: CASSVSPGQRSYEQYF
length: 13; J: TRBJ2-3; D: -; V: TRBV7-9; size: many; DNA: TGTGCCAGCGAGGCAGGAAACACAGATACGCAGTATTTT; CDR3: CASEAGNTDTQYF
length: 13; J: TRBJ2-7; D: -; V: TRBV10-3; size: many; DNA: TGTGCCATCAGTGAGTCTGAATCCTACGAGCAGTACTTC; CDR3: CAISESESYEQYF
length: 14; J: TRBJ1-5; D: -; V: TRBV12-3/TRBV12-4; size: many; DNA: TGTGCCAGCAGTTTTGATCGGGGGCAGCCGCCCCAGCATTTT; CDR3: CASSFDRGQPPQHF
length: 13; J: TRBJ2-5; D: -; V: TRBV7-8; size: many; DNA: TGTGCCAGCAGCCGGGCGGGACTGGAGACCCAGTACTTC; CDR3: CASSRAGLETQYF
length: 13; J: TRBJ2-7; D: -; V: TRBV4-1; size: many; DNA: TGCGCCAGCAGCTCTGGATTGACCTACGAGCAGTACTTC; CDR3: CASSSGLTYEQYF
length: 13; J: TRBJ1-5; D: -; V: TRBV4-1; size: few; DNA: TGCGCCAGCAGCCAAGATCAGGGACGAGCCCAGCATTTT; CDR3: CASSQDQGRAQHF
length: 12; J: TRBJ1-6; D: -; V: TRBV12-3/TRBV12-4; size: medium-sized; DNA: TGTGCCAGCAGTTTAGTGGGTTCACCCCTCCACTTT; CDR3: CASSLVGSPLHF
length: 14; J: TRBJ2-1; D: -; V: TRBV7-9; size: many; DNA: TGTGCCAGCAGCTTAGAATGGGAGTACAATGAGCAGTTCTTC; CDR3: CASSLEWEYNEQFF
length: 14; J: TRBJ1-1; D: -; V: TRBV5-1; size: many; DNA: TGCGCCAGCAGCTTGAGGAACCCGAACACTGAAGCTTTCTTT; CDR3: CASSLRNPNTEAFF
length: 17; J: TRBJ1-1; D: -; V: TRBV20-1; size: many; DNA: TGCAGTGCTAGACCACCCCCACAGGAGGACATGAACACTGAAGCTTTCTTT; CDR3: CSARPPPQEDMNTEAFF
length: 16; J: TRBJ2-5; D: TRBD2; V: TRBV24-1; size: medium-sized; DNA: TGTGCCACCAGTGATTTGCCTAGCGGGGCGCAAGAGACCCAGTACTTC; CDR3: CATSDLPSGAQETQYF
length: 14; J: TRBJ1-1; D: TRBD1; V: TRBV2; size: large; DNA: TGTGCCAGCAGGGCTCAGGGGGCGCAGACTGAAGCTTTCTTT; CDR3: CASRAQGAQTEAFF
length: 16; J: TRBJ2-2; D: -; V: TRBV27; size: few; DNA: TGTGCCAGCAGTCCCCGGTACAGGGCGAACACCGGGGAGCTGTTTTTT; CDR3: CASSPRYRANTGELFF
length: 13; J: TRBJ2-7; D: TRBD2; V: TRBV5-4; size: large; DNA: TGTGCCAGCAGCCTACGGGGGGCCTACGAGCAGTACTTC; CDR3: CASSLRGAYEQYF
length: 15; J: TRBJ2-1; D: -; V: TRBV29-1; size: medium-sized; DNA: TGCAGCGTTGAAGATTGGGCTAGCTCCGACAATGAGCAGTTCTTC; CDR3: CSVEDWASSDNEQFF
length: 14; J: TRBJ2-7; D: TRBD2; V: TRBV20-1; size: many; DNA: TGCAGTGCAACCACTAGCGAAAGTTCCTACGAGCAGTACTTC; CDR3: CSATTSESSYEQYF
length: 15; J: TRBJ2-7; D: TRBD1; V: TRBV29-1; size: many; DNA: TGCAGCGTCGCGGGACAGGGGGCCCCTCTGAGCGAGCAGTACTTC; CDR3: CSVAGQGAPLSEQYF
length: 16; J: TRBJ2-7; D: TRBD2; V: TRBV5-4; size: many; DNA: TGTGCCAGCAGCCCTTCTTGGACTAGCGGGAGAAGCGAGCAGTACTTC; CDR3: CASSPSWTSGRSEQYF
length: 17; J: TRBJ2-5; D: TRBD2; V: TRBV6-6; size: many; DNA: TGTGCCAGCAGCGTACCGGACCTAGCGGGGGGGTGGGAGACCCAGTACTTC; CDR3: CASSVPDLAGGWETQYF
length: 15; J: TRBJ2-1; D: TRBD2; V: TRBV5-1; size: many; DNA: TGCGCCAGCTACCCTGCGACTAGCGGGTCCAATGAGCAGTTCTTC; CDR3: CASYPATSGSNEQFF
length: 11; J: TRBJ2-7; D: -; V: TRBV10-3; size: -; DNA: TGTGCCATCAGTGCCGGGAACGAGCAGTACTTC; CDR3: CAISAGNEQYF
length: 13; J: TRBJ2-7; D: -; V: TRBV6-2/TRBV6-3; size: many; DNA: TGTGCCAGCAGCCGGTCTGTCTACTACGAGCAGTACTTC; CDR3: CASSRSVYYEQYF
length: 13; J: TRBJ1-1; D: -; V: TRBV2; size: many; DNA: TGTGCCAGCGGACAGTCTCAGAACACTGAAGCTTTCTTT; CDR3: CASGQSQNTEAFF
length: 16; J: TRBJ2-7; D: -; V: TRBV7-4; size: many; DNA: TGTGCCACCCCGCGGGGGAGGCAGGGGAGTTCCTACGAGCAGTACTTC; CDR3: CATPRGRQGSSYEQYF
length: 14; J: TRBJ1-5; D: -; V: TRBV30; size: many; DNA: TGTGCCTGGAGCCGATTGCAAGGCGGACAGCCCCAGCATTTT; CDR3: CAWSRLQGGQPQHF
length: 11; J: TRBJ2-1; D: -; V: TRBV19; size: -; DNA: TGTGCCAGTAGTATAGCTAGTGAGCAGTTCTTC; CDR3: CASSIASEQFF
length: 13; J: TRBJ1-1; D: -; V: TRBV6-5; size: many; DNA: TGTGCCAGCAGTTACGGCACAGGCACTGAAGCTTTCTTT; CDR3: CASSYGTGTEAFF
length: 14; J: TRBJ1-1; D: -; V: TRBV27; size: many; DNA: TGTGCCAGCAGTTTTGTTGGGGTGAGCACTGAAGCTTTCTTT; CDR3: CASSFVGVSTEAFF
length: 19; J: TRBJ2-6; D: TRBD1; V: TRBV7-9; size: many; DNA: TGTGCCAGCGGGTCCACTTGGGACAGGGAATTAACTGGGGCCAACGTCCTGACTTTC; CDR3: CASGSTWDRELTGANVLTF
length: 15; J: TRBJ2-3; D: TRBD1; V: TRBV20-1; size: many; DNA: TGCAGTGCTAGAGATCTAAGGACAGGGTCGGATACGCAGTATTTT; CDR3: CSARDLRTGSDTQYF
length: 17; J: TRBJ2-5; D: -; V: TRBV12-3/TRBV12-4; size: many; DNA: TGTGCCAGCAGTTTAGGTCCAGGGGGGCAGGCCTCGGAGACCCAGTACTTC; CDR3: CASSLGPGGQASETQYF
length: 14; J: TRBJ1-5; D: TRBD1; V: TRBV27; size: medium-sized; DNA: TGTGCCATAGGACAGGGCGGGAGCAATCAGCCCCAGCATTTT; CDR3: CAIGQGGSNQPQHF
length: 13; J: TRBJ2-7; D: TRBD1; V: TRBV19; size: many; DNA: TGTGCCAGTAGCCAGGGGGTGGGCTACGAGCAGTACTTC; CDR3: CASSQGVGYEQYF
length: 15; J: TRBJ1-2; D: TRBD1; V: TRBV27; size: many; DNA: TGTGCCAGCACCTCCATTACAGGGGTTATGGATGGCTACACCTTC; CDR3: CASTSITGVMDGYTF
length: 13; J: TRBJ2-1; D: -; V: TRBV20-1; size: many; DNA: TGCAGTTACCGGGCCGCTTTTGGAGATGAGCAGTTCTTC; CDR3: CSYRAAFGDEQFF
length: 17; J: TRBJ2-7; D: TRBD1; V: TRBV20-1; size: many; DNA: TGCAGTGCTAGAGACCTAATTACAGGGGGAACCTCCTACGAGCAGTACTTC; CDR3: CSARDLITGGTSYEQYF
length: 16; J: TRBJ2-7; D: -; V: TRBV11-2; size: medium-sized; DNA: TGTGCCAGCAGCCCCCAGGTACGCGGAAGCTCCTACGAGCAGTACTTC; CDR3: CASSPQVRGSSYEQYF